This T cell receptor beta chain was sequenced during a study of cytomegalovirus exposure and HLA in healthy donors. Comment on this clone: The antigen is undetermined.

Donors came from a validation cohort of 90 to 150 subjects, distinct from the first 666-subject cohort. Overall study results and limits: A few CMV-associated chains proved CMV antigen-specific in vitro. Most TCR sequences were uncommon, yet certain public TCRs appeared in many donors. There were about 160 TCR beta chains listed as cytomegalovirus-associated.

Clones were sequenced by immunoSEQ multiplex PCR, and TCRdb holds only the in-frame ones, with some missing. The sample comprises 130,000 to 150,000 clones, over 80% of which are singletons, and 4.5% rests with the top ten. This TCR was recovered from a man aged 18 to 29 in good health and CMV-seropositive. The sequenced material came from PBMCs.

The CDR3 sequence: CSVEDWGTSKNIQYF. DNA of the CDR3: TGCAGCGTTGAAGACTGGGGGACTTCCAAAAACATTCAGTACTTC. J is TRBJ2-4 and V is TRBV29-1; possible D gene TRBD2, 6 bases. The CDR3 runs 15 residues. V was shortened by 0 bases and J by 2 bases, with 11 bases between the two germline ends. CDR1 is SQVTM, CDR2 ANQGSEA, per germline.